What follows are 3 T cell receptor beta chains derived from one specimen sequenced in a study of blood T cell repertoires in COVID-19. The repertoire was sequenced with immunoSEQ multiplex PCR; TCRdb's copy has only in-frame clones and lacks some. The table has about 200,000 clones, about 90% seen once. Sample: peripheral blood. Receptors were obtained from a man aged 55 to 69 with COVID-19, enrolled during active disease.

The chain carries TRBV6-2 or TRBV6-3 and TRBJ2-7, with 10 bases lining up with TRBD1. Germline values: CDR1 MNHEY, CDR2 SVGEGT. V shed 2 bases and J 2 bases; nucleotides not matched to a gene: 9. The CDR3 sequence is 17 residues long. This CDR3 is CASSYAPGTGVTYEQYF. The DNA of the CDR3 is TGTGCCAGCAGTTACGCCCCCGGGACAGGGGTCACCTACGAGCAGTACTTC.

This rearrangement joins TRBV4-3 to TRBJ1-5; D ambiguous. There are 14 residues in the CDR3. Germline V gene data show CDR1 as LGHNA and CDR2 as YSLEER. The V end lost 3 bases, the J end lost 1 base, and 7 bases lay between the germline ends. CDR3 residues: CASSHDLSNQPQHF. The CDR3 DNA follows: TGCGCCAGCAGCCATGACTTGAGCAATCAGCCCCAGCATTTT.

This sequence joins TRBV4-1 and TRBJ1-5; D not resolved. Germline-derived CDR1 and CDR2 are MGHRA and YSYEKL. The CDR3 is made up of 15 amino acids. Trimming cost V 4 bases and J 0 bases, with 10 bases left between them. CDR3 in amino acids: CASSPRDGSNQPQHF. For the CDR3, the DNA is TGCGCCAGCAGCCCAAGAGATGGTAGCAATCAGCCCCAGCATTTT.